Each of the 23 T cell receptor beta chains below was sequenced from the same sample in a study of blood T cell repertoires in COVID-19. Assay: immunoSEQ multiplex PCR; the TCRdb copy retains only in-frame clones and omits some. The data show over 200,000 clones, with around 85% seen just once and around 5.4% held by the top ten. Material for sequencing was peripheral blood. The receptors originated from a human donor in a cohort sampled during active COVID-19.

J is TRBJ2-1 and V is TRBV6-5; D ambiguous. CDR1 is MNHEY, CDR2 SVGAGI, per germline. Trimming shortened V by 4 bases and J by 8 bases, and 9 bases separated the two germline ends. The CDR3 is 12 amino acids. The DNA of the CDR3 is TGTGCCAGCAGTTCCGAGTCGGATGAGCAGTTCTTC. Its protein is CASSSESDEQFF.

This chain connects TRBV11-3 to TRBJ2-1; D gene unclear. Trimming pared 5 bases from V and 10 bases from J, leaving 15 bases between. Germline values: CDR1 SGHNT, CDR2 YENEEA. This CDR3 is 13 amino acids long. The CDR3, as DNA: TGTGCCAGCAGCCATACCACGCATCGGGAGCAGTTCTTC. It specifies CASSHTTHREQFF.

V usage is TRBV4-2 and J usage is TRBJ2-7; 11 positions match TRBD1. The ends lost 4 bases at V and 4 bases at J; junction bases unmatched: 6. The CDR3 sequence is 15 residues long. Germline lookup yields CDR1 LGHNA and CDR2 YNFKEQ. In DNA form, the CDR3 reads TGTGCCAGCAGCCGGGACAGGGGGTCGGCATACGAGCAGTACTTC. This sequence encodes CASSRDRGSAYEQYF.

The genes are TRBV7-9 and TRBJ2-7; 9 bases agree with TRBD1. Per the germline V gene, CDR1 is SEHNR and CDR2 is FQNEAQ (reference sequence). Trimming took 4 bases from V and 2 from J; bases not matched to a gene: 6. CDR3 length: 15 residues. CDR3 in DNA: TGTGCCAGCAGCTCCCGGGGACAGGGCCCCTACGAGCAGTACTTC. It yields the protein CASSSRGQGPYEQYF.

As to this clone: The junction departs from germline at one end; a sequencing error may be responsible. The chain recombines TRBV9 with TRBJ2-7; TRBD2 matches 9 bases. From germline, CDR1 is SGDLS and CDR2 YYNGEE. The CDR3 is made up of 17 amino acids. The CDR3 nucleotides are TGCGCCACCCGCGTCGCGGGGGGGCTAGCGGGGTTCTACGAGCAGTACTTC. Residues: CATRVAGGLAGFYEQYF.

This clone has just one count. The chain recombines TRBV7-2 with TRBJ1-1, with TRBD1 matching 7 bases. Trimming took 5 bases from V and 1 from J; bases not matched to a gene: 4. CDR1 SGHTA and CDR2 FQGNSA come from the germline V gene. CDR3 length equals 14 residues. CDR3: CASSPRTGNTEAFF. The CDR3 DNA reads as TGTGCCAGCAGCCCGCGGACAGGGAACACTGAAGCTTTCTTT.

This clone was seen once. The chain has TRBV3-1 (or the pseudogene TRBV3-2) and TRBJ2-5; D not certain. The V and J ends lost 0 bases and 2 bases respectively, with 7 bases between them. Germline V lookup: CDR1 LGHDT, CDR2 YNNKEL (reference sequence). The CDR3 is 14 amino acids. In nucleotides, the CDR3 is TGTGCCAGCAGCCAAGATCCCACTCAAGAGACCCAGTACTTC. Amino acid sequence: CASSQDPTQETQYF.

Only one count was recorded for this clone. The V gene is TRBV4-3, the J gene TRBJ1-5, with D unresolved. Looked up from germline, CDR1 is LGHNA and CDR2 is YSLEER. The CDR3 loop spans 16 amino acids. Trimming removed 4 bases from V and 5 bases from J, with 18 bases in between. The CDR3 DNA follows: TGCGCCAGCAGCCCCCGCGTCTTTGAGGCGGATCAGCCCCAGCATTTT. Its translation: CASSPRVFEADQPQHF.

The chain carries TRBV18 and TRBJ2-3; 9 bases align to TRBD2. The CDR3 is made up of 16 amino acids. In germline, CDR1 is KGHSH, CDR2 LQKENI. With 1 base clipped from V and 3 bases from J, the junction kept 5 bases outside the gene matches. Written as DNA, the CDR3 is TGTGCCAGCTCACCACTAGCGGGAGTAGCAACAGATACGCAGTATTTT. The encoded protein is CASSPLAGVATDTQYF.

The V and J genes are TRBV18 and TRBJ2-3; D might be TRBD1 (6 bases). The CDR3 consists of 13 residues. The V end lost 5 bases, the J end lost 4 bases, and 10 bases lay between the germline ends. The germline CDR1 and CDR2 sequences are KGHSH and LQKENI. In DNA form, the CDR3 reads TGTGCCAGCTCAACAAGGACAGCAGATACGCAGTATTTT. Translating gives CASSTRTADTQYF.

The CDR3 coding sequence is TGCGCCAGCAGCCCCGCTGGGGGCCACGAGCAGTACTTC. The encoded protein is CASSPAGGHEQYF. This chain joins TRBV4-1 and TRBJ2-7; D may be TRBD1 (6 bases). Trimming stripped 4 bases from V and 5 bases from J, with 12 bases between. This CDR3 comprises 13 residues. Germline assignment: CDR1 MGHRA and CDR2 YSYEKL.

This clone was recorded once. The CDR3 loop reads CASSIRPTLTDTQYF. The CDR3 DNA reads as TGTGCCAGTAGTATCAGGCCGACACTCACAGATACGCAGTATTTT. The J gene is TRBJ2-3, the V gene TRBV19; D remains ambiguous. The germline V and J ends were trimmed by 3 bases and 2 bases, with 12 bases remaining between them. This CDR3 spans 15 amino acids. Germline CDR1 and CDR2: LNHDA and SQIVND (reference sequence).

The CDR3 DNA follows: TGTGCCAGCAGACAAGGGACAGGGTTAATGGGGGCTTTCTTT. Protein: CASRQGTGLMGAFF. The chain joins TRBV5-6 to TRBJ1-1, with 9 nucleotides matching TRBD1. Germline CDR1 is SGHDT and CDR2 is YYEEEE. With V trimmed by 5 bases and J by 11 bases, 13 bases remained unmatched. This CDR3 has 14 residues.

CDR3 protein: CASSLALMSGSLTETQYF. The CDR3 coding sequence is TGTGCCAGCAGCTTGGCCCTAATGAGCGGGAGTTTAACAGAGACCCAGTACTTC. The chain has TRBV5-6 and TRBJ2-5; TRBD2 matches at 8 bases. The V segment lost 0 bases and the J segment 4 bases; nucleotides outside the gene matches: 14. From germline, CDR1 is SGHDT and CDR2 YYEEEE. This CDR3 is 18 amino acids long.

Here the CDR3 reads CASSNGSGSEEKLFF. The DNA for the CDR3 is TGTGCCAGCAGCAACGGGTCGGGTAGTGAGGAAAAACTGTTTTTT. The chain carries TRBV21-1 and TRBJ1-4. TRBV21-1 is recorded as a pseudogene. There are 15 residues in the CDR3.

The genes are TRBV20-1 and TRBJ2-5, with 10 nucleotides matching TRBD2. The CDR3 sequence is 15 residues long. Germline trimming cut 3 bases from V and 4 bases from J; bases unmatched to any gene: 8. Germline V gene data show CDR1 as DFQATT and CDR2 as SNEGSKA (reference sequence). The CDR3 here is CSASFTAGGGETQYF. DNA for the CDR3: TGCAGTGCTAGTTTCACAGCGGGAGGGGGAGAGACCCAGTACTTC.

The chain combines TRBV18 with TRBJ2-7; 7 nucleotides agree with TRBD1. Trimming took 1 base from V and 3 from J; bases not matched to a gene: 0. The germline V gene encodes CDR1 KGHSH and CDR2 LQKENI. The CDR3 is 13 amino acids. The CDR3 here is CASSPRTGYEQYF. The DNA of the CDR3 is TGTGCCAGCTCACCACGGACAGGCTACGAGCAGTACTTC.

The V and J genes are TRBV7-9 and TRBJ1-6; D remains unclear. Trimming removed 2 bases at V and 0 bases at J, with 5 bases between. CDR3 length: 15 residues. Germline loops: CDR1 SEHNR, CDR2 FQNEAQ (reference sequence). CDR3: CASSLTSSYNSPLHF. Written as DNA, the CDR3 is TGTGCCAGCAGCTTAACAAGCTCCTATAATTCACCCCTCCACTTT.

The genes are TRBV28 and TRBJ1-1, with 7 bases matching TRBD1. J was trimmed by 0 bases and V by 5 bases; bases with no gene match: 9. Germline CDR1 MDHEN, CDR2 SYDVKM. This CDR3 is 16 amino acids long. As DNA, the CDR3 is TGTGCCAGCAGTATGCTGACAGGGAGAATGAACACTGAAGCTTTCTTT. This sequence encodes CASSMLTGRMNTEAFF. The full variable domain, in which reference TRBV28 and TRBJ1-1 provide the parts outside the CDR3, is DVKVTQSSRYLVKRTGEKVFLECVQDMDHENMFWYRQDPGLGLRLIYFSYDVKMKEKGDIPEGYSVSREKKERFSLILESASTNQTSMYLCASSMLTGRMNTEAFFGQGTRLTVV.

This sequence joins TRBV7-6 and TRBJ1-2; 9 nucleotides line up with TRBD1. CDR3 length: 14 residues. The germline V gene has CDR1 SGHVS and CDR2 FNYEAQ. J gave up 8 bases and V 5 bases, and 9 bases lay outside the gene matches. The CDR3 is CASSKDRGDGGYTF. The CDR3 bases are TGTGCCAGCAGCAAGGACAGGGGAGACGGCGGCTACACCTTC.

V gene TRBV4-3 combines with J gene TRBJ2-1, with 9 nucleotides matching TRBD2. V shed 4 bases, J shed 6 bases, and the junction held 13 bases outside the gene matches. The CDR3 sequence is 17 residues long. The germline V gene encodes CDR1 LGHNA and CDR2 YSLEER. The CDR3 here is CASSPLFGGRAPNEQFF. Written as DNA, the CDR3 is TGCGCCAGCAGCCCACTCTTTGGCGGGAGGGCTCCCAATGAGCAGTTCTTC.

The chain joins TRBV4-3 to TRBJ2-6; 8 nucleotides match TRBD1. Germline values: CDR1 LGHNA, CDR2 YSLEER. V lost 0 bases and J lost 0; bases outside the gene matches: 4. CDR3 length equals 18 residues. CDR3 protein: CASSQDGQGYSGANVLTF. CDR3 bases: TGCGCCAGCAGCCAAGATGGACAGGGATACTCTGGGGCCAACGTCCTGACTTTC.

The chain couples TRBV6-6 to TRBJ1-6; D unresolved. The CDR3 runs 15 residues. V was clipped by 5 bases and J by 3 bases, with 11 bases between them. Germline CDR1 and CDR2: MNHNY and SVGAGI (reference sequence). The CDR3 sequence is CASSMTEYYNSPLHF. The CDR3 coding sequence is TGTGCCAGCAGTATGACGGAGTACTATAATTCACCCCTCCACTTT.